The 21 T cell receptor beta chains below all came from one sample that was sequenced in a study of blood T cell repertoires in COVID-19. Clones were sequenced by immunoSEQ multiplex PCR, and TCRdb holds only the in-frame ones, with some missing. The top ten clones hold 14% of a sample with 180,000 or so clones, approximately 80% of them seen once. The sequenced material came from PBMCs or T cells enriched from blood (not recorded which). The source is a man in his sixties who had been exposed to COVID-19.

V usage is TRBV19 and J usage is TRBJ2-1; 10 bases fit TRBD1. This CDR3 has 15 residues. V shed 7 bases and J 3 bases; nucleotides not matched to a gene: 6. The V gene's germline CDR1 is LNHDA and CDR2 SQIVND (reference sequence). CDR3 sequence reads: CASNSGTGVYNEQFF. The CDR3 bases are TGTGCCAGTAATTCGGGGACAGGGGTCTACAATGAGCAGTTCTTC.

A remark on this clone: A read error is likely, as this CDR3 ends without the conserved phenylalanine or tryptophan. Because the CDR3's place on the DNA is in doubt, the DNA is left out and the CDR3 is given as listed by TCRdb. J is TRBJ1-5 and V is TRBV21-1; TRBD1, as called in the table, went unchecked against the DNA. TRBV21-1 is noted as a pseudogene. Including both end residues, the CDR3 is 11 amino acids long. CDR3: CASSNRAGDQS.

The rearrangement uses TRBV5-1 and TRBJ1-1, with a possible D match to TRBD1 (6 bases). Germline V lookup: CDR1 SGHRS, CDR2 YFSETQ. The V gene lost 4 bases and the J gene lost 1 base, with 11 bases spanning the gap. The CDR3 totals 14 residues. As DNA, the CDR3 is TGCGCCAGCAGCCCAGGGACACAGAACACTGAAGCTTTCTTT. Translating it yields CASSPGTQNTEAFF.

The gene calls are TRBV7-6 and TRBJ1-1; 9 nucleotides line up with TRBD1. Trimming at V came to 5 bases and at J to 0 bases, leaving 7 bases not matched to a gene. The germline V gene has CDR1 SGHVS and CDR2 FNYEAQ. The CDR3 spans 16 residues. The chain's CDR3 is CASSLRDRDMNTEAFF. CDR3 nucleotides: TGTGCCAGCAGCCTCCGGGACAGGGATATGAACACTGAAGCTTTCTTT.

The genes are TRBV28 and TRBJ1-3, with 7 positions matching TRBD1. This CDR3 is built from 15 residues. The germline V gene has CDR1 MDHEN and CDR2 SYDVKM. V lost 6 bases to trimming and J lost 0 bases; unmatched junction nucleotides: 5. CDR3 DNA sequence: TGTGCCAGCAGCCAGGGGACAGCCTCTGGAAACACCATATATTTT. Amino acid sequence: CASSQGTASGNTIYF.

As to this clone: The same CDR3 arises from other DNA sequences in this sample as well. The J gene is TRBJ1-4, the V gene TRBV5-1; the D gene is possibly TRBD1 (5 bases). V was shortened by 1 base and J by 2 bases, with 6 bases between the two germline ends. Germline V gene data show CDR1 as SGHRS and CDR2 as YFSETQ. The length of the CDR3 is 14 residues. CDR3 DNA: TGCGCCAGCAGCTTGACAGGTACTAATGAAAAACTGTTTTTT. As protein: CASSLTGTNEKLFF.

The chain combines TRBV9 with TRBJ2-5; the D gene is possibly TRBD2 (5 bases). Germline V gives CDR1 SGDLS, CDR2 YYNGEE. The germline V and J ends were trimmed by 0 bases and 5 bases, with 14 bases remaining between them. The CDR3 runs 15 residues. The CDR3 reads CASSVDVGVAETQYF. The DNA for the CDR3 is TGTGCCAGCAGCGTAGATGTGGGAGTGGCGGAGACCCAGTACTTC.

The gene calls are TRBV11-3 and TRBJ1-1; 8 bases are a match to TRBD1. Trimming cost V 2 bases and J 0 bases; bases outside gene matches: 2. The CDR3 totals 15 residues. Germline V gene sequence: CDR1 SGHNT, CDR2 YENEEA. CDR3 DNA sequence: TGTGCCAGCAGCTTATCGACAGGGGTGAACACTGAAGCTTTCTTT. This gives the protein CASSLSTGVNTEAFF.

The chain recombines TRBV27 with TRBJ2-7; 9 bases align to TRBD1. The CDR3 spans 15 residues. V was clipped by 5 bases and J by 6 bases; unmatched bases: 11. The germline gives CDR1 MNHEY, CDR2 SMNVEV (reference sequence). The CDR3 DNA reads TGTGCCAGCAGTCAAACAGGGGGCTGGGGAGGCGAGCAGTACTTC. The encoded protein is CASSQTGGWGGEQYF.

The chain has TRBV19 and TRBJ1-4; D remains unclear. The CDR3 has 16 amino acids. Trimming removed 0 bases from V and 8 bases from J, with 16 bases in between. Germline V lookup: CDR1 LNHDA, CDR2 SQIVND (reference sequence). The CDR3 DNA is TGTGCCAGTAGTATAGATTCGAGATTTCCTTGGGAAAAACTGTTTTTT. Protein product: CASSIDSRFPWEKLFF.

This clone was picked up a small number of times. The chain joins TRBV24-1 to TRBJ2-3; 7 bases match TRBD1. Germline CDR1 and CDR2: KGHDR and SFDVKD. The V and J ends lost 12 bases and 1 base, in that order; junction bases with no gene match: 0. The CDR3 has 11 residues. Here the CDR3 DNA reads TGTGCCGACAGGGGCACAGATACGCAGTATTTT. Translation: CADRGTDTQYF.

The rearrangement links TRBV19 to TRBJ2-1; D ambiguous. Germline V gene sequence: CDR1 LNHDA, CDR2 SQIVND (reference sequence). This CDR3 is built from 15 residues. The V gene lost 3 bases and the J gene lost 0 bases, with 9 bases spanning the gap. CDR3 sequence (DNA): TGTGCCAGTAGTATGGGCGCAAGCTCCTACAATGAGCAGTTCTTC. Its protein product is CASSMGASSYNEQFF.

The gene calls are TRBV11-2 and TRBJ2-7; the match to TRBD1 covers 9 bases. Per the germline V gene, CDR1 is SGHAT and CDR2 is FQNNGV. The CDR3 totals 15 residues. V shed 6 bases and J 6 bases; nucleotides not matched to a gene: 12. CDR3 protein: CASRPPGTGQGEQYF. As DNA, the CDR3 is TGTGCCAGCAGACCCCCCGGGACAGGGCAAGGCGAGCAGTACTTC.

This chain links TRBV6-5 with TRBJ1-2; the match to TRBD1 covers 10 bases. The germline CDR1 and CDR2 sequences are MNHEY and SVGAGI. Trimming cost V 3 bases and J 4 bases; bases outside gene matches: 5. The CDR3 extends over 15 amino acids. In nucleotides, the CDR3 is TGTGCCAGCAGTTATTGGGACAGGGGTTCCTATGGCTACACCTTC. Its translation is CASSYWDRGSYGYTF.

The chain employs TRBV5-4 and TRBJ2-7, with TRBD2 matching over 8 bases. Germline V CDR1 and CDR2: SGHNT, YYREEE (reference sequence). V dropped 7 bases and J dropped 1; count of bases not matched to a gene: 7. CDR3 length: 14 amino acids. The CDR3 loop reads CASGGGGSSYEQYF. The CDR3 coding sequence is TGTGCCAGCGGGGGCGGGGGGAGTTCCTACGAGCAGTACTTC.

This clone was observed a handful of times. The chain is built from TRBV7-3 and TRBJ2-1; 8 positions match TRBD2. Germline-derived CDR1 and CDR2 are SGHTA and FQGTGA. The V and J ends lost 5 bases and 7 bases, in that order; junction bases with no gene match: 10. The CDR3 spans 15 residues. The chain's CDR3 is CASSPGLVDLNEQFF. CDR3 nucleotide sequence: TGTGCCAGCAGCCCGGGACTAGTAGACCTTAATGAGCAGTTCTTC.

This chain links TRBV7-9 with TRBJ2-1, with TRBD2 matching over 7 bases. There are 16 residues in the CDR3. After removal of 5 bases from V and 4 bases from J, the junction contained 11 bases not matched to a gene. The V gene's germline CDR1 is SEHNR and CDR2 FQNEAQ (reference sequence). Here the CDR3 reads CASSNVRDYPYNEQFF. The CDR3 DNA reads TGTGCCAGCAGCAACGTCCGGGACTACCCATACAATGAGCAGTTCTTC. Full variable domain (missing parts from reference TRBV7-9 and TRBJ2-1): DTGVSQNPRHKITKRGQNVTFRCDPISEHNRLYWYRQTLGQGPEFLTYFQNEAQLEKSRLLSDRFSAERPKGSFSTLEIQRTEQGDSAMYLCASSNVRDYPYNEQFFGPGTRLTVL.

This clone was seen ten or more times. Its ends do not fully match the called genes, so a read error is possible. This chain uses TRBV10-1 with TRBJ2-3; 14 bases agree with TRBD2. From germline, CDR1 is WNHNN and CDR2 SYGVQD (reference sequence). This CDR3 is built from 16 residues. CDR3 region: CASSSGTSGSIDTQYF. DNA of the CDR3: TGCGCCAGCAGTAGTGGGACTAGCGGGAGCATAGATACGCAGTATTTT.

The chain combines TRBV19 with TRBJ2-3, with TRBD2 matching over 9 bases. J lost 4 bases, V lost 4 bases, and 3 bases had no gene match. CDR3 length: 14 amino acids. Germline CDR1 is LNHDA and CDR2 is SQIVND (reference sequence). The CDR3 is CASSSSGRADTQYF. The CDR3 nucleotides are TGTGCCAGTAGTAGTAGCGGGAGAGCAGATACGCAGTATTTT.

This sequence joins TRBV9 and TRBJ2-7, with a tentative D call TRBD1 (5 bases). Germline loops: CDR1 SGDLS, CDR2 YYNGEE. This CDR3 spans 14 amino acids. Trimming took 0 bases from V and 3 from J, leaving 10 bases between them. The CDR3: CASSVDQGGYEQYF. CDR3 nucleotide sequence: TGTGCCAGCAGCGTAGATCAGGGTGGCTACGAGCAGTACTTC.

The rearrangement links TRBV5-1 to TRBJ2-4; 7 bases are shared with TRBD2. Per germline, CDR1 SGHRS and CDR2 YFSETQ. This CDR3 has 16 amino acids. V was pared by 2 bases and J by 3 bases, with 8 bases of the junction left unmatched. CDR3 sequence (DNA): TGCGCCAGCAGCTTAGCGCGCGGGGGAGGCAAAAACATTCAGTACTTC. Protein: CASSLARGGGKNIQYF.